This TCR beta chain appears in the sequencing data of a study of cytomegalovirus exposure and HLA in healthy donors. This clone appeared once. The PCR ran on 60 Vbeta and 13 Jbeta primers. Using immunoSEQ multiplex PCR, the repertoire was profiled, and TCRdb retains in-frame clones only, with some absent. This sample has 95,000 to 100,000 clones, with about 75% found just once. Germline CDR1 is MNHNS and CDR2 is SASEGT. The CDR3 is 14 residues long. V was cut by 5 bases and J by 6 bases, with 16 bases left in between. Material for sequencing was PBMCs. This receptor was taken from a man between 40 and 49 years old in good health and CMV-seropositive. The gene calls are TRBV6-1 and TRBJ1-1; D is perhaps TRBD1 (6 bases). This chain's CDR3 is CASSFHRVRAEAFF. DNA of the CDR3: TGTGCCAGCAGTTTCCACAGGGTTCGGGCTGAAGCTTTCTTT.